One and the same sample provided the 10 T cell receptor beta chains below, sequenced in a study of metastatic and nonmetastatic thyroid tumors. TCRdb re-clonotyped the PCR reads via MiXCR. This table holds fewer than 15,000 clones, approximately 23% found once. Every patient underwent thyroid surgery untreated. The specimen sequenced was tumor tissue. The receptors were gathered from a female donor with papillary thyroid cancer or a benign thyroid nodule (not recorded which). Some clones in this sample may be carry-over from other donors' samples.

Sample share makes this clone medium-sized. The chain couples TRBV6-1 to TRBJ1-1, with D uncertain. The CDR3 consists of 15 residues. Germline V gene data show CDR1 as MNHNS and CDR2 as SASEGT. V shed 0 bases and J shed 0 bases, with 8 bases lying between them. Here the CDR3 reads CASSEAPGLNTEAFF. CDR3 coding DNA: TGTGCCAGCAGTGAAGCCCCGGGTCTGAACACTGAAGCTTTCTTT.

The chain uses TRBV10-2 and TRBJ1-1; perhaps TRBD1 as D (6 bases). Germline V CDR1 and CDR2: WSHSY, SAAADI. This CDR3 region has 16 residues. Trimming removed 5 bases from V and 4 bases from J, with 20 bases in between. CDR3 region: CASSWWNYRAGTEAFF. CDR3 bases: TGCGCCAGCAGTTGGTGGAACTACAGGGCCGGCACTGAAGCTTTCTTT.

This clone was counted at least ten times. The V and J genes are TRBV28 and TRBJ1-2, with 11 bases that match TRBD1. V dropped 0 bases and J dropped 7; count of bases not matched to a gene: 1. CDR1 and CDR2 from the germline V gene are MDHEN and SYDVKM. The CDR3 has 14 residues. The CDR3 sequence is CASSLWGQGGGYTF. The DNA for the CDR3 is TGTGCCAGCAGTTTATGGGGACAGGGGGGTGGCTACACCTTC.

This clone was seen more than once but under ten times. The CDR3 DNA sequence: TGTGCCAGCAGCTCCTCGGCACCATCAGGCGGCTACACCTTC. Its translation: CASSSSAPSGGYTF. This chain uses TRBV7-9 with TRBJ1-2; D remains ambiguous. The ends were cut back, 4 bases at V and 8 bases at J, with 17 bases in the middle. Germline V lookup: CDR1 SEHNR, CDR2 FQNEAQ (reference sequence). There are 14 residues in the CDR3.

This clone was seen repeatedly, ten times or more. Sequence at one end of the junction differs from germline and may be a read error. CDR3 residues: CTSSLTYGGRETQYF. DNA for the CDR3: TGTACCAGCAGCTTAACGTATGGGGGGCGAGAGACCCAGTACTTC. This chain connects TRBV7-3 to TRBJ2-5; TRBD1 or TRBD2 may be the D gene (6 bases each). Germline lookup yields CDR1 SGHTA and CDR2 FQGTGA. This CDR3 region has 15 residues.

Within the sample, this clone is medium-sized. V and J are TRBV6-1 and TRBJ1-3, with no clear D. The CDR3 consists of 13 residues. Looked up from germline, CDR1 is MNHNS and CDR2 is SASEGT. V dropped 8 bases and J dropped 4 bases, with 12 bases sitting between them. The CDR3 nucleotides read TGTGCCAGCGGCCCCCCAGGAGGAAACACCATATATTTT. Its translation is CASGPPGGNTIYF.

Ten or more counts support this clone. The chain employs TRBV4-1 and TRBJ2-3; no clear D gene. This CDR3 has 16 residues. The germline V gene encodes CDR1 MGHRA and CDR2 YSYEKL. The germline V and J ends were trimmed by 0 bases and 1 base, with 11 bases remaining between them. This CDR3 reads CASSQEASSRTDTQYF. CDR3 nucleotides: TGCGCCAGCAGCCAAGAGGCATCCTCACGCACAGATACGCAGTATTTT.

The chain is built from TRBV30 and TRBJ1-3, with TRBD1 matching 8 bases. J gave up 2 bases and V 5 bases, and 2 bases lay outside the gene matches. CDR3 length: 13 residues. Germline CDR1 reads GTSNPN; CDR2 reads SVGIG (reference sequence). Here the CDR3 DNA reads TGTGCCTGGGGGGGACAGGCTGGAAACACCATATATTTT. It specifies CAWGGQAGNTIYF.

This chain connects TRBV20-1 to TRBJ2-1; 8 nucleotides line up with TRBD2. The germline V gene has CDR1 DFQATT and CDR2 SNEGSKA (reference sequence). This CDR3 contains 16 residues. V dropped 0 bases and J dropped 2; count of bases not matched to a gene: 6. CDR3 sequence (DNA): TGCAGTGCTAGAGATGGGAGCGGGAGACCCTACAATGAGCAGTTCTTC. Residues: CSARDGSGRPYNEQFF.

This clone was detected ten times or more. The chain links TRBV29-1 to TRBJ1-2, with D hard to call. Germline V gene data show CDR1 as SQVTM and CDR2 as ANQGSEA. V was clipped by 5 bases and J by 6 bases, with 16 bases between them. There are 13 residues in the CDR3. CDR3 sequence reads: CSVRPRTEHGYTF. CDR3 nucleotides: TGCAGCGTTCGACCCCGCACAGAGCATGGCTACACCTTC.